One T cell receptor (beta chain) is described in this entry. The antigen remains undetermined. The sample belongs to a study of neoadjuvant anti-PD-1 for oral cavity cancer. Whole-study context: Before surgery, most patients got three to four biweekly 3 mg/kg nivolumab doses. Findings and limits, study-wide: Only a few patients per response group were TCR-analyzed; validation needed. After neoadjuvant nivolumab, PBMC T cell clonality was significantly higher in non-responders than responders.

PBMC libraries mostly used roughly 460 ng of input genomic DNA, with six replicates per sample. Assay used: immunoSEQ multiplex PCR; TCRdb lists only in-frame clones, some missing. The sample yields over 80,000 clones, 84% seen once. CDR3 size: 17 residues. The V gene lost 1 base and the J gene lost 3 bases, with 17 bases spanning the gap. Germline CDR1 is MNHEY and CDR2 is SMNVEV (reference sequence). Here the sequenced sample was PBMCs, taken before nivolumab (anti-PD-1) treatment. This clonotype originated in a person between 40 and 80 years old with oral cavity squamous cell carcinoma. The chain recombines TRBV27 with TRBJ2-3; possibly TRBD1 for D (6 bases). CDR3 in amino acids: CASSLLGQPSPTDTQYF. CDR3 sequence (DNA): TGTGCCAGCAGTTTATTAGGACAGCCAAGTCCTACAGATACGCAGTATTTT.